This T cell receptor (beta chain) came from a study of preoperative IRX-2 immunotherapy in early breast cancer. V shed 0 bases, J shed 5 bases, and the junction held 5 bases outside the gene matches. The V gene's germline CDR1 is MNHGY and CDR2 SAAAGT. The CDR3 has 15 residues. Noted treatment: preoperative locoregional IRX-2 cytokine immunotherapy. Patients received preoperative, locoregional IRX-2 cytokine immunotherapy in a phase Ib study. Using immunoSEQ multiplex PCR, the repertoire was profiled, and TCRdb retains in-frame clones only, with some absent. The sample records roughly 27,000 clones, about 75% being singletons.

Sequenced here: lymph node tissue, sampled after IRX-2 immunotherapy. This TCR derives from a human donor with breast cancer. This rearrangement joins TRBV6-8 to TRBJ2-7; the match to TRBD2 covers 9 bases. The CDR3 region has the DNA TGTGCCAGCAGTTACTCGCCCAGCGGGAGGAACGAGCAGTACTTC. Translation gives CASSYSPSGRNEQYF.